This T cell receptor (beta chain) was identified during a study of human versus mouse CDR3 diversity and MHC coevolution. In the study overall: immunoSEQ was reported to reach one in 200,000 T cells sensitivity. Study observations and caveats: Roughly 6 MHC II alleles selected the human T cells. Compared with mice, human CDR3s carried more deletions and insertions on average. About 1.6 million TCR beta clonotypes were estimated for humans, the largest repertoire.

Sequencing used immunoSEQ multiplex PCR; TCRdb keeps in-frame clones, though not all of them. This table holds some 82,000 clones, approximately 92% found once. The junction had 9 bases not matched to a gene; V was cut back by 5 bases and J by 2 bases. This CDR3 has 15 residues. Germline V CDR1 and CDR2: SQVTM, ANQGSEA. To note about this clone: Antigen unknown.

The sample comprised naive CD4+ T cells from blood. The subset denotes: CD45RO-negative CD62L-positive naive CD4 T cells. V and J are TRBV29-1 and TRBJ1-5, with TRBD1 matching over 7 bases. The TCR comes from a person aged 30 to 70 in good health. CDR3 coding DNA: TGCAGCGTTCGGGCAGGGGGGACGGGCAATCAGCCCCAGCATTTT. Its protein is CSVRAGGTGNQPQHF.